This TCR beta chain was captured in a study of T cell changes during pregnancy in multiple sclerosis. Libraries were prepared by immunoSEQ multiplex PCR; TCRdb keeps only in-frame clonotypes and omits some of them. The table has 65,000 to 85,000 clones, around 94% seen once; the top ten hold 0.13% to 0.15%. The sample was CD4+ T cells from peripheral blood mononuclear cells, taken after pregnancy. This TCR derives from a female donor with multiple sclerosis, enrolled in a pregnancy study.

CDR3 protein: CAISDRGARNTEAFF. CDR3 sequence (DNA): TGTGCCATCAGTGACCGGGGGGCGAGGAATACTGAAGCTTTCTTT. The rearrangement links TRBV10-3 to TRBJ1-1; D might be TRBD1 (6 bases). From germline, CDR1 is ENHRY and CDR2 SYGVKD. This CDR3 has 15 residues. V lost 3 bases and J 5 bases, leaving 16 bases between the germline ends.